This T cell receptor beta chain was retrieved from a study of blood T cells in healthy people across ages. Next came a second PCR, run for about 7 to 12 cycles, which used a sample-barcoded 5' primer along with a J-beta primer mix. TCRdb reprocessed the 5' RACE reads with MiXCR, giving one entry per CDR3 protein. In the table there are about 290,000 distinct CDR3 sequences, 25% to 30% of which are singletons. Between the trimmed V and J ends, which lost 3 bases and 1 base, there was a span of 10 bases. Germline lookup yields CDR1 SGHRS and CDR2 YFSETQ. CDR3 length: 14 residues. In its sample, this clonotype was seen many times.

Sequencing was done on a sample of blood. The chain couples TRBV5-1 to TRBJ1-1, with D tentatively TRBD1 (6 bases). The source of this sequence is a woman in her 70s in good health. The CDR3 loop reads CASSSRTANTEAFF. CDR3 sequence (DNA): TGCGCCAGCAGCTCGCGGACAGCGAACACTGAAGCTTTCTTT.